The clone carrying this TCR beta chain was recorded a few times. Its antigen is undetermined. The data were obtained in a study of CD8 T cells in ankylosing spondylitis. Findings of the study overall: Disease-linked clones had a CD8+ phenotype and relatively low frequency in peripheral blood. A motif in TCR beta, a set of roughly eight highly homologous variants, appeared characteristic of ankylosing spondylitis blood. From matched ankylosing spondylitis synovial fluid, disease-linked clones were reportedly recovered at significantly enriched levels. Past research had described some motif variants in reactive arthritis synovial fluid and blood.

TCRdb processed the 5' RACE reads anew with MiXCR; each CDR3 protein has one entry. The sample has about 140,000 distinct CDR3 sequences, roughly 8.3% seen once. Looked up from germline, CDR1 is LGHDT and CDR2 is YNNKEL (reference sequence). V shed 2 bases and J shed 8 bases, with 15 bases lying between them. There are 14 residues in the CDR3. What was sequenced was synovial fluid, either unsorted or a sorted T cell fraction (not recorded which). The clonotype was recovered from a male donor with ankylosing spondylitis. The rearrangement links TRBV3-1 to TRBJ1-2, with a weak D call TRBD1 (6 bases). The CDR3 nucleotides read TGTGCCAGCAGCCAAAACGGCAGGGGCGCGGGCTACACCTTC. Translation gives CASSQNGRGAGYTF.